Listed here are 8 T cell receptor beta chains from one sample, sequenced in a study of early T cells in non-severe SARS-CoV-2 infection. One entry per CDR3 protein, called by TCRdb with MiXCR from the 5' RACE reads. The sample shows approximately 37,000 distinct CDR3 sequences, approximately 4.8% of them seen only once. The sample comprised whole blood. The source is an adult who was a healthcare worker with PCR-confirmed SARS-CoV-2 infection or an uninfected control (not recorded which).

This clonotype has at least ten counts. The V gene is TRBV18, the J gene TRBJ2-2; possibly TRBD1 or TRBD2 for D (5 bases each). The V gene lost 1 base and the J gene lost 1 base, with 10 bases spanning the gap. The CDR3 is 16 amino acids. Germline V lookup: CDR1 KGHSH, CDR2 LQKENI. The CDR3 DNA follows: TGTGCCAGCTCACCACTGGGGACGGGGAACACCGGGGAGCTGTTTTTT. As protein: CASSPLGTGNTGELFF.

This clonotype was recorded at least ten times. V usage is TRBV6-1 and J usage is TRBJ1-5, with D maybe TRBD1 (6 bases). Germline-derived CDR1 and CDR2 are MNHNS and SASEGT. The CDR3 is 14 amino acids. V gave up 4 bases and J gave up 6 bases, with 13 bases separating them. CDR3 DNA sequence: TGTGCCAGCAGTGTTGCAGGGGAGGTTCAGCCCCAGCATTTT. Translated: CASSVAGEVQPQHF.

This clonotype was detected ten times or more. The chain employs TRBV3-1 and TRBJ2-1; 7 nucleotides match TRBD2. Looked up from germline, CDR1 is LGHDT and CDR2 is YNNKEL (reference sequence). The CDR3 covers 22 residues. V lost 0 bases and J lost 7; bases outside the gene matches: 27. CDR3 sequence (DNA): TGTGCCAGCAGCCAAGAGGGGGGAGGGTTTTTATTTCGGGACTTGCTTTTAAATGAGCAGTTCTTC. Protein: CASSQEGGGFLFRDLLLNEQFF.

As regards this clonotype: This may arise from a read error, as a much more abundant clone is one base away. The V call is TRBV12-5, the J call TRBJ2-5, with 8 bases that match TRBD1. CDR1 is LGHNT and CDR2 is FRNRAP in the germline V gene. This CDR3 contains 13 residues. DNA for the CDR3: TGTGCTAGTGCCCCCGGGACAGGAGAGACCCGGTACTTC. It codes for CASAPGTGETRYF.

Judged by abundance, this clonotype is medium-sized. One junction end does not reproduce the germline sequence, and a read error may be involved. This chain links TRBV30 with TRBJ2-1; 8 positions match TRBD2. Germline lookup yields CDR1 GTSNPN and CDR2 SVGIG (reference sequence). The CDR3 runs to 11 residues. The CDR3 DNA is TGTGCCCGGAGACTAGCGTTTGAGCAGTTCTTC. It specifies CARRLAFEQFF.

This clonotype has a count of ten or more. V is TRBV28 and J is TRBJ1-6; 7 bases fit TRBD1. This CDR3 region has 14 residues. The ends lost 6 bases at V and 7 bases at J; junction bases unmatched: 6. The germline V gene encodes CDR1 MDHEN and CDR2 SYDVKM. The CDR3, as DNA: TGTGCCAGCAGGACCGGGACAGTCAATTCACCCCTCCACTTT. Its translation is CASRTGTVNSPLHF.

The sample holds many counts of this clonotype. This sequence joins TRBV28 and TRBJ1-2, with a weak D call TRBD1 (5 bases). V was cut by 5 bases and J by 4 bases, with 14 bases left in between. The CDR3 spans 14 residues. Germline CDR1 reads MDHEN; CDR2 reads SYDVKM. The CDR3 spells CASSPPAGRYGYTF. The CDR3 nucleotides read TGTGCCAGCAGTCCCCCAGCAGGGCGCTATGGCTACACCTTC.

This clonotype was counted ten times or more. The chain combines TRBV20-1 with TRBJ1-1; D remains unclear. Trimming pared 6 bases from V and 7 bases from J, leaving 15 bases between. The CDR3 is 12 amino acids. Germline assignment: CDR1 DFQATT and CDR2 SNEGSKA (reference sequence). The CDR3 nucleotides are TGCAGTGCCCCTACGTCCGGGAGTGAAGCTTTCTTT. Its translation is CSAPTSGSEAFF.